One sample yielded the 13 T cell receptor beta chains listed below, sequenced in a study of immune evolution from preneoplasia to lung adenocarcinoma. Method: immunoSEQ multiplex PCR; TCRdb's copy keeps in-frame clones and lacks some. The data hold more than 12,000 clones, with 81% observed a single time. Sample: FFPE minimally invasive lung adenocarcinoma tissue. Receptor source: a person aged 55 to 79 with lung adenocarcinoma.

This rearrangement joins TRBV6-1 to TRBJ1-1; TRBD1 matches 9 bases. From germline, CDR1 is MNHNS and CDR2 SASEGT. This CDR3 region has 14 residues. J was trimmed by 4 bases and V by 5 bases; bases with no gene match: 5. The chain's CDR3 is CASSRTGGGTEAFF. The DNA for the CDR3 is TGTGCCAGCAGTCGTACAGGGGGCGGCACTGAAGCTTTCTTT.

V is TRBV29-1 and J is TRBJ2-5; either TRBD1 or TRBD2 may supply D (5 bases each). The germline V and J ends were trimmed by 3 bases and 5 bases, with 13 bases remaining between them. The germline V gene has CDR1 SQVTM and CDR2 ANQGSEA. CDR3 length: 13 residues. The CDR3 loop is CSVDGGRRETQYF. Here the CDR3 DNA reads TGCAGCGTTGATGGGGGTCGGCGGGAGACCCAGTACTTC.

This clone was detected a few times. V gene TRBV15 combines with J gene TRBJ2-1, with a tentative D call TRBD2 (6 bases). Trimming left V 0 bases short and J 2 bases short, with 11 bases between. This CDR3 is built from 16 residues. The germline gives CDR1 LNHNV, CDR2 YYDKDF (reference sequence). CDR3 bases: TGTGCCACCAGCAGAGATTCTTGGGGGGCCTACAATGAGCAGTTCTTC. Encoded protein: CATSRDSWGAYNEQFF. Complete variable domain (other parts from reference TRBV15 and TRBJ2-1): DAMVIQNPRYQVTQFGKPVTLSCSQTLNHNVMYWYQQKSSQAPKLLFHYYDKDFNNEADTPDNFQSRRPNTSFCFLDIRSPGLGDTAMYLCATSRDSWGAYNEQFFGPGTRLTVL.

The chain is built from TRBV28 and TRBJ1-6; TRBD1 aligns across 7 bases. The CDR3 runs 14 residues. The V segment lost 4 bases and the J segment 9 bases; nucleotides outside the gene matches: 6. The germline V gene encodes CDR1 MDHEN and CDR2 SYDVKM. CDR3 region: CASSSDREASPLHF. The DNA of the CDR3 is TGTGCCAGCAGTTCCGACAGGGAGGCTTCACCCCTCCACTTT.

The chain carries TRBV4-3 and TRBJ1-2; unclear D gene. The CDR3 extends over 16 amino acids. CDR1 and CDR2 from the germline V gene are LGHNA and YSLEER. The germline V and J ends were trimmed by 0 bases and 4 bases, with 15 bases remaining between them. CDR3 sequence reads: CASSQDLPGSSYGYTF. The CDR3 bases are TGCGCCAGCAGCCAAGATTTACCCGGATCGTCCTATGGCTACACCTTC.

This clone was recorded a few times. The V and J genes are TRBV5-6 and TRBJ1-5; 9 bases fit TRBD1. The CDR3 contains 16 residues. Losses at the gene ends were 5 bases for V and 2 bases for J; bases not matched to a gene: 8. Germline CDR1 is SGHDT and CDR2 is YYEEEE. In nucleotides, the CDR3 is TGTGCCAGCAGTTATTACACAGGGGGCGGCAATCAGCCCCAGCATTTT. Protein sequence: CASSYYTGGGNQPQHF.

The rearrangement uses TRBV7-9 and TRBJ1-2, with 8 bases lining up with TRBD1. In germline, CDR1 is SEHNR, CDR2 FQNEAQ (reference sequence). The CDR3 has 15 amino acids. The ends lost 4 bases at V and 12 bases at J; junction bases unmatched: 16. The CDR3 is CASSSTRRGTGMDTF. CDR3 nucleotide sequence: TGTGCCAGCAGCTCGACCCGTAGGGGGACAGGCATGGACACCTTC. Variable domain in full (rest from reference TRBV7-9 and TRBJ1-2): DTGVSQNPRHKITKRGQNVTFRCDPISEHNRLYWYRQTLGQGPEFLTYFQNEAQLEKSRLLSDRFSAERPKGSFSTLEIQRTEQGDSAMYLCASSSTRRGTGMDTFGSGTRLTVV.

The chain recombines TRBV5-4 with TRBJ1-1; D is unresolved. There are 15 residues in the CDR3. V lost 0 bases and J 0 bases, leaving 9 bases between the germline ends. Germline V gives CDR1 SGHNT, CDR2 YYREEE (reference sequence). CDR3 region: CASSLAGNLNTEAFF. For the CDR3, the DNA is TGTGCCAGCAGCTTGGCCGGTAACCTGAACACTGAAGCTTTCTTT. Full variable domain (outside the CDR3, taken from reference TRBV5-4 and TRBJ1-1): ETGVTQSPTHLIKTRGQQVTLRCSSQSGHNTVSWYQQALGQGPQFIFQYYREEENGRGNFPPRFSGLQFPNYSSELNVNALELDDSALYLCASSLAGNLNTEAFFGQGTRLTVV.

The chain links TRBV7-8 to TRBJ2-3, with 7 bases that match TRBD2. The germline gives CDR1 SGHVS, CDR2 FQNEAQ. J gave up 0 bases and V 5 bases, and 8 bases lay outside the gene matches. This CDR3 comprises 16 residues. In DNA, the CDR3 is TGTGCCAGCAGCGTCAGACCGGGACTAAGCACAGATACGCAGTATTTT. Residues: CASSVRPGLSTDTQYF.

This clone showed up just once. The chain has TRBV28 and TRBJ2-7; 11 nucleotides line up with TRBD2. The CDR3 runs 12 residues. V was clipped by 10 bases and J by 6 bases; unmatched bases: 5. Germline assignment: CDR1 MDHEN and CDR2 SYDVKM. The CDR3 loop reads CATGTSGTEQYF. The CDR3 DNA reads TGTGCCACTGGGACTAGCGGAACCGAGCAGTACTTC. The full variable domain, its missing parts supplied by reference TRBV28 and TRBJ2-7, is DVKVTQSSRYLVKRTGEKVFLECVQDMDHENMFWYRQDPGLGLRLIYFSYDVKMKEKGDIPEGYSVSREKKERFSLILESASTNQTSMYLCATGTSGTEQYFGPGTRLTVT.

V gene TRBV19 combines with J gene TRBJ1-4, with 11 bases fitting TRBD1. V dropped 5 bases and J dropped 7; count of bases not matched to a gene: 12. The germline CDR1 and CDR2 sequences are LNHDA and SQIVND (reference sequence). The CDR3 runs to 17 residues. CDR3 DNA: TGTGCCAGTAGTTCCCGGACAGGGGGCTTAATTGGTGAAAAACTGTTTTTT. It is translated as CASSSRTGGLIGEKLFF.

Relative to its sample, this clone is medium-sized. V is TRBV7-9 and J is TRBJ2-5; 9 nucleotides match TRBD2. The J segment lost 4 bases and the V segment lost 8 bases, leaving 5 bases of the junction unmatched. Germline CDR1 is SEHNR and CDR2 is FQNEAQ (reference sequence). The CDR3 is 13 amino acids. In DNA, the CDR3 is TGTGCCAGCGCCGCGACTAGCGGAGAGACCCAGTACTTC. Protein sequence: CASAATSGETQYF.

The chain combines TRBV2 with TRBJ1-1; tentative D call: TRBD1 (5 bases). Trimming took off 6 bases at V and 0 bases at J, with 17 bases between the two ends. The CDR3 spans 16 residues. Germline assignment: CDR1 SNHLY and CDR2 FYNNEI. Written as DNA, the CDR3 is TGTGCCAGCAGAGAGATGTTTGGGACGGTGAACACTGAAGCTTTCTTT. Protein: CASREMFGTVNTEAFF.